Sequencing of this T cell receptor (beta chain) was carried out in a study of blood T cell repertoires in COVID-19. Study as a whole: From the United States, Italy and Spain came samples of acute and convalescent COVID-19. From T cells, B-cell-depleted T cells, or PBMCs came the material, which was cDNA or gDNA.

Germline V gene sequence: CDR1 LGHNA, CDR2 YSLEER. The CDR3 sequence is 17 residues long. V trimming: 3 bases; J trimming: 0 bases; junction bases outside the gene matches: 7. In the original analysis: Estimation of nucleated cell counts relied on the amplification of reference gene primers. Assay: immunoSEQ multiplex PCR; the TCRdb copy retains only in-frame clones and omits some. The V and J calls and clone size come from that table; D and trimming were worked out from the DNA. The sample holds about 340,000 clones, about 83% seen once. This clone was counted once. V gene TRBV4-3 combines with J gene TRBJ2-7; 11 bases line up with TRBD2. The clonotype originates from a man aged 30 to 45 with active or convalescent COVID-19. Sequenced input: peripheral blood. This CDR3 is CASSQVLAGGLSYEQYF. Here the CDR3 DNA reads TGCGCCAGCAGCCAGGTGCTAGCGGGAGGCCTCTCCTACGAGCAGTACTTC.